The next 25 T cell receptor beta chains were all read from a single sample in a study of vaccination and CD4 T cells after COVID-19. These TCRs' antigens remain unknown. Treatment given: approximately 10-day PBMC culture with coronavirus spike peptide pools or control peptides (ViraFEST assay). Sequencing of cultured CD4+ T cell DNA used the Oncomine TCR Beta short-read assay. Each CDR3 protein is one row after TCRdb ran MiXCR on the PCR reads. Of 10,000 to 15,000 distinct CDR3 sequences in the sample, about 48% were seen once. Sequenced input: CD4+ T cells from blood, cultured in vitro. Receptor source: a human donor who had recovered from COVID-19.

This clonotype was seen more than once but under ten times. J is TRBJ1-4 and V is TRBV7-2; D might be TRBD1 (5 bases). Trimming shortened V by 5 bases and J by 7 bases, and 20 bases separated the two germline ends. This CDR3 region has 16 residues. The germline CDR1 and CDR2 sequences are SGHTA and FQGNSA. The CDR3 protein is CASSPSDSSGGEKLFF. The CDR3 nucleotides read TGTGCCAGCAGCCCGAGTGACAGTTCTGGGGGTGAAAAACTGTTTTTT.

The chain has TRBV7-9 and TRBJ1-4; D may be TRBD1 (5 bases). Trimming removed 11 bases at V and 8 bases at J, with 12 bases between. Germline CDR1 reads SEHNR; CDR2 reads FQNEAQ (reference sequence). The length of the CDR3 is 11 residues. In nucleotides, the CDR3 is TGTGCCGGAAGTCGGGGGGAAAAACTGTTTTTT. Its protein is CAGSRGEKLFF.

This sequence joins TRBV6-5 and TRBJ1-2; no clear D. The germline V gene encodes CDR1 MNHEY and CDR2 SVGAGI. CDR3 length: 14 amino acids. Deletions cut 2 bases from V and 8 bases from J, with 15 bases between. This chain's CDR3 is CASSYRTTREGYTF. The CDR3 coding sequence is TGTGCCAGCAGTTACCGGACGACTCGGGAAGGCTACACCTTC.

V gene TRBV6-1 combines with J gene TRBJ1-1; unclear D gene. The CDR3 loop spans 17 amino acids. Germline assignment: CDR1 MNHNS and CDR2 SASEGT. Trimming shortened V by 5 bases and J by 0 bases, and 19 bases separated the two germline ends. DNA for the CDR3: TGTGCCAGCAGTCGAGCGTCGGTGCGGGGAATGAACACTGAAGCTTTCTTT. Residues: CASSRASVRGMNTEAFF.

Concerning this clonotype: At one end, the junction sequence differs from germline, possibly due to a read error. The chain has TRBV10-3 and TRBJ2-7; 8 bases are a match to TRBD1. The CDR3 runs 12 residues. The germline V gene encodes CDR1 ENHRY and CDR2 SYGVKD. The CDR3 loop reads CAISDTKDRELF. Written as DNA, the CDR3 is TGTGCCATCAGTGACACGAAGGACAGGGAACTTTTC.

There are a few counts of this clonotype. The chain recombines TRBV7-8 with TRBJ1-5, with unresolved D. Trimming cost V 3 bases and J 3 bases, with 9 bases left between them. The germline CDR1 and CDR2 sequences are SGHVS and FQNEAQ. The CDR3 extends over 14 amino acids. CDR3 bases: TGTGCCAGCAGCTTGGCGGGGTACAATCAGCCCCAGCATTTT. Translating it yields CASSLAGYNQPQHF.

This chain joins TRBV7-2 and TRBJ1-6; weak D call: TRBD1 (6 bases). There are 16 residues in the CDR3. The germline CDR1 and CDR2 sequences are SGHTA and FQGNSA. The V end was cut by 5 bases, the J end by 7 bases, with 18 bases between. CDR3 sequence (DNA): TGTGCCAGCAGCCCCTTTCCGGGGGCGCGGAATTCACCCCTCCACTTT. This encodes CASSPFPGARNSPLHF.

This chain links TRBV19 with TRBJ2-1; 8 bases line up with TRBD1. The germline gives CDR1 LNHDA, CDR2 SQIVND (reference sequence). Unmatched junction bases numbered 0, after V lost 4 bases and J lost 7 bases. The CDR3 consists of 12 residues. CDR3 loop: CASSRQGNEQFF. The CDR3 region has the DNA TGTGCCAGTAGTAGACAGGGGAATGAGCAGTTCTTC. Based on the CDR3 plus reference TRBV19 and TRBJ2-1, the full variable domain is DGGITQSPKYLFRKEGQNVTLSCEQNLNHDAMYWYRQDPGQGLRLIYYSQIVNDFQKGDIAEGYSVSREKKESFPLTVTSAQKNPTAFYLCASSRQGNEQFFGPGTRLTVL.

J is TRBJ2-2 and V is TRBV10-3; the D is unclear. V lost 10 bases and J 4 bases, leaving 16 bases between the germline ends. This CDR3 spans 14 amino acids. Germline values: CDR1 ENHRY, CDR2 SYGVKD. In DNA form, the CDR3 reads TGTGCCACCAGGACGTTCGGCTCCACCGGGGAGCTGTTTTTT. This translates into CATRTFGSTGELFF.

This sequence joins TRBV19 and TRBJ1-5; TRBD1 aligns across 8 bases. After removal of 4 bases from V and 11 bases from J, the junction contained 16 bases not matched to a gene. The CDR3 loop spans 16 amino acids. CDR1 is LNHDA, CDR2 SQIVND, per germline (reference sequence). CDR3 DNA: TGTGCCAGTAGTACGCCGGACAGGGCGACGGGTGGGTCCCAGCATTTT. Protein product: CASSTPDRATGGSQHF. Full variable domain (outside the CDR3, taken from reference TRBV19 and TRBJ1-5): DGGITQSPKYLFRKEGQNVTLSCEQNLNHDAMYWYRQDPGQGLRLIYYSQIVNDFQKGDIAEGYSVSREKKESFPLTVTSAQKNPTAFYLCASSTPDRATGGSQHFGDGTRLSIL.

The chain combines TRBV6-2 or TRBV6-3 with TRBJ1-6; D is unresolved. CDR1 is MNHEY, CDR2 SVGEGT, per germline. Trimming left V 6 bases short and J 11 bases short, with 14 bases between. The CDR3 is 13 amino acids. The CDR3 is CASSYLEVAPLHF. The DNA of the CDR3 is TGTGCCAGCAGCTATCTAGAAGTGGCACCCCTCCACTTT.

This clonotype was observed a few times. The CDR3 protein is CASSPDSLNNEQFF. CDR3 nucleotide sequence: TGTGCCAGCAGCCCGGACAGCCTAAACAATGAGCAGTTCTTC. This chain connects TRBV7-2 to TRBJ2-1, with D tentatively TRBD1 (6 bases). V lost 5 bases and J 5 bases, leaving 13 bases between the germline ends. CDR3 size: 14 residues. Germline V gene data show CDR1 as SGHTA and CDR2 as FQGNSA.

The table lists this clonotype with a few counts. The chain links TRBV7-9 to TRBJ2-2; the match to TRBD2 covers 13 bases. Germline CDR1 reads SEHNR; CDR2 reads FQNEAQ (reference sequence). The V and J ends lost 5 bases and 6 bases, in that order; junction bases with no gene match: 6. This CDR3 has 16 residues. DNA of the CDR3: TGTGCCAGCAGCCGGCGGACTAGCGGGAGCGCCGGGGAGCTGTTTTTT. It encodes CASSRRTSGSAGELFF. Full variable domain (outside the CDR3, taken from reference TRBV7-9 and TRBJ2-2): DTGVSQNPRHKITKRGQNVTFRCDPISEHNRLYWYRQTLGQGPEFLTYFQNEAQLEKSRLLSDRFSAERPKGSFSTLEIQRTEQGDSAMYLCASSRRTSGSAGELFFGEGSRLTVL.

The V gene is TRBV30, the J gene TRBJ2-7, with 16 bases that match TRBD2. Germline V gene data show CDR1 as GTSNPN and CDR2 as SVGIG (reference sequence). The CDR3 is 16 residues long. J was trimmed by 0 bases and V by 8 bases; bases with no gene match: 7. CDR3 sequence reads: CARGTSGGAGSYEQYF. The CDR3 nucleotides are TGTGCCCGGGGGACTAGCGGGGGGGCCGGCTCCTACGAGCAGTACTTC.

This clonotype came up a few times. The gene calls are TRBV20-1 and TRBJ2-7, with TRBD2 as a possible D gene (5 bases). Trimming shortened V by 1 base and J by 6 bases, and 19 bases separated the two germline ends. The CDR3 is 15 amino acids. Germline CDR1 and CDR2: DFQATT and SNEGSKA (reference sequence). Written as DNA, the CDR3 is TGCAGTGCTAGAGTTGCCGGGATAAGAAGTGGCGAGCAGTACTTC. Residues: CSARVAGIRSGEQYF.

This clonotype was counted a few times. This rearrangement joins TRBV18 to TRBJ1-2, with D tentatively TRBD1 (5 bases). V was clipped by 8 bases and J by 1 base, with 14 bases between them. The germline V gene encodes CDR1 KGHSH and CDR2 LQKENI. The CDR3 totals 14 residues. The CDR3 protein is CASSPPGGNYGYTF. CDR3 bases: TGTGCCAGCAGCCCCCCCGGGGGTAACTATGGCTACACCTTC.

This clonotype was seen a handful of times. The J gene is TRBJ2-1, the V gene TRBV20-1; 9 bases fit TRBD1. CDR3 length equals 14 residues. The V gene's germline CDR1 is DFQATT and CDR2 SNEGSKA (reference sequence). V shed 6 bases and J 6 bases; nucleotides not matched to a gene: 9. The CDR3 nucleotides are TGCAGTGCCGGTACAGGGGGCCAGGGCAATGAGCAGTTCTTC. It encodes CSAGTGGQGNEQFF.

In this sample, this clonotype turned up once. J is TRBJ1-4 and V is TRBV28; D possibly corresponds to TRBD1 (5 bases). Germline V CDR1 and CDR2: MDHEN, SYDVKM. The CDR3 consists of 15 residues. Trimming cost V 3 bases and J 0 bases, with 8 bases left between them. CDR3 amino acids: CASSFTGATNEKLFF. The CDR3 region has the DNA TGTGCCAGCAGTTTTACAGGTGCAACTAATGAAAAACTGTTTTTT.

The V call is TRBV7-2, the J call TRBJ1-5; no clear D. V was trimmed by 3 bases and J by 9 bases, leaving 12 bases between them. This CDR3 is built from 13 residues. Germline CDR1 reads SGHTA; CDR2 reads FQGNSA. The CDR3 nucleotides read TGTGCCAGCAGCTTGCCGGCCGCTGTGCCCCAGCATTTT. As protein: CASSLPAAVPQHF.

This rearrangement joins TRBV6-1 to TRBJ2-3; no definite D call. Between the trimmed V and J ends, which lost 6 bases and 0 bases, there was a span of 10 bases. Germline V CDR1 and CDR2: MNHNS, SASEGT. This CDR3 is 14 amino acids long. CDR3 nucleotide sequence: TGTGCCAGCAGCTCCACTGGTAGCACAGATACGCAGTATTTT. This codes for CASSSTGSTDTQYF.

This clonotype was seen a few times. V gene TRBV2 combines with J gene TRBJ2-7, with D perhaps TRBD1 or TRBD2 (5 bases each). The CDR3 has 13 amino acids. Germline V gene data show CDR1 as SNHLY and CDR2 as FYNNEI. V lost 6 bases and J lost 6, with 15 bases in between. CDR3 in amino acids: CASRPGRFREQYF. The CDR3 DNA sequence: TGTGCCAGCAGGCCGGGACGATTCCGCGAGCAGTACTTC.

This clonotype has only a few counts. The chain employs TRBV20-1 and TRBJ2-5; TRBD2 aligns across 8 bases. The V gene end was trimmed by 0 bases and the J gene end by 5 bases; junction bases not matched to a gene: 8. Germline CDR1 is DFQATT and CDR2 is SNEGSKA (reference sequence). This CDR3 comprises 15 residues. CDR3 amino acids: CSARDPGGPGETQYF. As DNA, the CDR3 is TGCAGTGCTAGAGATCCGGGAGGGCCCGGGGAGACCCAGTACTTC.

By its share, this clonotype is large (0.1 to 1%). The genes are TRBV6-1 and TRBJ1-5, with D perhaps TRBD1 (6 bases). With 5 bases removed from V and 4 bases from J, the gap between germline ends came to 15 bases. The CDR3 consists of 15 residues. Germline CDR1 MNHNS, CDR2 SASEGT. As DNA, the CDR3 is TGTGCCAGCAGTACCCCTTACAGGGAGAATCAGCCCCAGCATTTT. This translates into CASSTPYRENQPQHF.

V gene TRBV30 combines with J gene TRBJ2-2; 10 bases agree with TRBD2. J gave up 5 bases and V 0 bases, and 0 bases lay outside the gene matches. Germline V gene sequence: CDR1 GTSNPN, CDR2 SVGIG (reference sequence). The CDR3 runs to 14 residues. CDR3 DNA sequence: TGTGCCTGGAGTGTACTAGCGGGAACCGGGGAGCTGTTTTTT. Its protein is CAWSVLAGTGELFF.

This rearrangement joins TRBV11-1 to TRBJ1-2; 8 bases align to TRBD1. This CDR3 has 14 amino acids. V gave up 5 bases and J gave up 5 bases; unmatched junction bases: 7. CDR1 is SGHAT, CDR2 FQDESV, per germline (reference sequence). Here the CDR3 DNA reads TGTGCCAGCAGCAAGGACAGGGTCGGATATGGCTACACCTTC. Amino acid sequence: CASSKDRVGYGYTF.